This T cell receptor (beta chain) was recorded in a study of cytomegalovirus exposure and HLA in healthy donors. Whole-study results and caveats: First-cohort TCR clusters tended to co-occur in the 90 to 150 validation repertoires, a later analysis found.

A word on this clone: The antigen remains undetermined.

The donors belonged to the approximately 120-subject validation cohort, separate from the roughly 700-subject first cohort. Germline assignment: CDR1 SGHTA and CDR2 FQGNSA. The ends lost 1 base at V and 7 bases at J; junction bases unmatched: 4. The CDR3 is 15 residues long. Repertoires were generated with immunoSEQ multiplex PCR, while TCRdb's copy carries only in-frame clones and drops some. In the table there are more than 110,000 clones, 84% of which are singletons. The rearrangement links TRBV7-2 to TRBJ1-6; 7 nucleotides align to TRBD1. The specimen was PBMCs. The sequence was collected from a woman in her 30s in good health and CMV-seronegative. The CDR3 is CASSLEGDRNSPLHF. The CDR3 nucleotides are TGTGCCAGCAGCTTAGAGGGGGACAGAAATTCACCCCTCCACTTT.